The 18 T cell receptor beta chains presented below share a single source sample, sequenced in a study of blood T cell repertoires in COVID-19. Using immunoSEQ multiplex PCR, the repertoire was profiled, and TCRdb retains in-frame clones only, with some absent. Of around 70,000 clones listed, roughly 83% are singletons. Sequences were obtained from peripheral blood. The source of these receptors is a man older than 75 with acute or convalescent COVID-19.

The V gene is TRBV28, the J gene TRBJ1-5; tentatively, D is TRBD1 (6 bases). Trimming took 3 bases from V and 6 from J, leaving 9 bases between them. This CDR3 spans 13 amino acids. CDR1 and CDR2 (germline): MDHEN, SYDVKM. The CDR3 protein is CASSFGGAQPQHF. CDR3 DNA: TGTGCCAGCAGTTTCGGGGGGGCTCAGCCCCAGCATTTT.

For the CDR3, the DNA is TGTGCCAGCAGACCTAGCGGGGGGAACACAGATACGCAGTATTTT. This translates into CASRPSGGNTDTQYF. The chain recombines TRBV3-1 (or the pseudogene TRBV3-2) with TRBJ2-3; 11 nucleotides agree with TRBD2. After removal of 6 bases from V and 2 bases from J, the junction contained 4 bases not matched to a gene. CDR3 size: 15 residues. CDR1 is LGHDT, CDR2 YNNKEL, per germline (reference sequence).

The CDR3 here is CASSSEGRESDTQYF. Here the CDR3 DNA reads TGTGCCAGCAGCTCAGAGGGGCGGGAGAGTGATACGCAGTATTTT. The rearrangement joins TRBV11-3 to TRBJ2-3; 7 bases match TRBD2. The trim removed 4 bases at V and 6 bases at J, leaving 10 bases unmatched. CDR1 SGHNT and CDR2 YENEEA come from the germline V gene. The CDR3 loop spans 15 amino acids.

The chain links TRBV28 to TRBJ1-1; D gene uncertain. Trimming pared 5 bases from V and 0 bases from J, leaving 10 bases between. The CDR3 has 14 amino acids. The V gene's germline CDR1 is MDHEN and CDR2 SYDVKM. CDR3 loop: CASSDAGLNTEAFF. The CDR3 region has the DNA TGTGCCAGCAGTGATGCAGGATTGAACACTGAAGCTTTCTTT.

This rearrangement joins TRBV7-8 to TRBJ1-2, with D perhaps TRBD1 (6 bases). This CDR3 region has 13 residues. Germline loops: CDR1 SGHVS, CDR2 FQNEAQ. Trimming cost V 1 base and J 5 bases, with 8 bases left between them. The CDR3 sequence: CASSLGQGYGYTF. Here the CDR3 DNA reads TGTGCCAGCAGCTTAGGGCAGGGGTATGGCTACACCTTC. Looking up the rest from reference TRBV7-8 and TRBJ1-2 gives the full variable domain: GAGVSQSPRYKVAKRGQDVALRCDPISGHVSLFWYQQALGQGPEFLTYFQNEAQLDKSGLPSDRFFAERPEGSVSTLKIQRTQQEDSAVYLCASSLGQGYGYTFGSGTRLTVV.

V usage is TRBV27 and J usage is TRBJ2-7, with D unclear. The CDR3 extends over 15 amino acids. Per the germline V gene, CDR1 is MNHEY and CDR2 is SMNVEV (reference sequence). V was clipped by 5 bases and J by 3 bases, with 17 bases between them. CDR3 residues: CASSTRPHIFYEQYF. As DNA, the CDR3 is TGTGCCAGCAGTACACGTCCACACATATTCTACGAGCAGTACTTC.

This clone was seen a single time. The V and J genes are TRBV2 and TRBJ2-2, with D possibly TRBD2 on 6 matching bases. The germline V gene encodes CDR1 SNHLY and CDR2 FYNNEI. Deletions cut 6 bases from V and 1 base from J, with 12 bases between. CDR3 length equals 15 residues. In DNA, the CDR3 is TGTGCCAGCAGCGTACGGGAGAGGAACACCGGGGAGCTGTTTTTT. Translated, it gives CASSVRERNTGELFF.

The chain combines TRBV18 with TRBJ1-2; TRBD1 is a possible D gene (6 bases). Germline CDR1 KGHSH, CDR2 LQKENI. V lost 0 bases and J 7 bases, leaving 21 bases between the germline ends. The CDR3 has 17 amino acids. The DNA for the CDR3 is TGTGCCAGCTCACCACCGAGTCAGACAGGTGCTTACGGTGGCTACACCTTC. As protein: CASSPPSQTGAYGGYTF.

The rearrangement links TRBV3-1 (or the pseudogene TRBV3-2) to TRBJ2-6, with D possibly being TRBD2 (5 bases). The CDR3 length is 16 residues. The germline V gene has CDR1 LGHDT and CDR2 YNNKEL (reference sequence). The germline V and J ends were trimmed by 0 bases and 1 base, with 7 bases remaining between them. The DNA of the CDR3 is TGTGCCAGCAGCCAAGATCGGGGTTCTGGGGCCAACGTCCTGACTTTC. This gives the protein CASSQDRGSGANVLTF.

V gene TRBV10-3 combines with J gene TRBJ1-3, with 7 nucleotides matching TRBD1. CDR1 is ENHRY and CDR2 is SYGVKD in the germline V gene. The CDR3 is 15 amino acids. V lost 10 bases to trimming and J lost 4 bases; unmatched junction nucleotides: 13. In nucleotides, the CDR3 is TGTGCCAGCTCTGCAGTTCCGGGACAGGGAAACACCATATATTTT. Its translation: CASSAVPGQGNTIYF.

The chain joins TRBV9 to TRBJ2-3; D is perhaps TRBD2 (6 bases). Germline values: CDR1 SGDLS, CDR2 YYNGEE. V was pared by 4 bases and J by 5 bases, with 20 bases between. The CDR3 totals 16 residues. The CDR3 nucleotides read TGTGCCAGCAGCTTATCACGGGGGATGTTGGGAGATACGCAGTATTTT. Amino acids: CASSLSRGMLGDTQYF. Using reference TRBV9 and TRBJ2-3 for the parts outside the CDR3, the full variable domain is DSGVTQTPKHLITATGQRVTLRCSPRSGDLSVYWYQQSLDQGLQFLIQYYNGEERAKGNILERFSAQQFPDLHSELNLSSLELGDSALYFCASSLSRGMLGDTQYFGPGTRLTVL.

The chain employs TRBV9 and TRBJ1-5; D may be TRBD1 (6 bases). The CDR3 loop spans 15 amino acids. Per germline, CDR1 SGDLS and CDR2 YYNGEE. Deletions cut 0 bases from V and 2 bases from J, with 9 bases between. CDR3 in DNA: TGTGCCAGCAGCGTAGGTTCAGGGGGCAATCAGCCCCAGCATTTT. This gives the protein CASSVGSGGNQPQHF.

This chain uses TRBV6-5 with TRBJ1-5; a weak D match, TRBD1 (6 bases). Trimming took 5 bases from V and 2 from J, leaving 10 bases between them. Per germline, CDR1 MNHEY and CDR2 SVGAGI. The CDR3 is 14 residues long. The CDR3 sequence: CASSNYRGNQPQHF. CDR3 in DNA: TGTGCCAGCAGTAACTACAGGGGCAATCAGCCCCAGCATTTT.

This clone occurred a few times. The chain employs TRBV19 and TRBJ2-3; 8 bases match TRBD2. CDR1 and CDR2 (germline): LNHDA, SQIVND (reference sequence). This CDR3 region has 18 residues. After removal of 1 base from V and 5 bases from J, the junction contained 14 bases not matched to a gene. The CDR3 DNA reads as TGTGCCAGTAGTATAGGAGTGCGGGGGAGCGGGAGCGGAGATACGCAGTATTTT. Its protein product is CASSIGVRGSGSGDTQYF. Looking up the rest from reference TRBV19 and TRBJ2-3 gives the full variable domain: DGGITQSPKYLFRKEGQNVTLSCEQNLNHDAMYWYRQDPGQGLRLIYYSQIVNDFQKGDIAEGYSVSREKKESFPLTVTSAQKNPTAFYLCASSIGVRGSGSGDTQYFGPGTRLTVL.

The chain's CDR3 is CASSGTDRGYGYTF. The CDR3 DNA follows: TGTGCCAGCAGCGGAACGGACAGGGGGTACGGCTACACCTTC. The chain has TRBV9 and TRBJ1-2, with 10 bases aligning to TRBD1. V dropped 3 bases and J dropped 8; count of bases not matched to a gene: 7. This CDR3 contains 14 residues. Germline loops: CDR1 SGDLS, CDR2 YYNGEE.

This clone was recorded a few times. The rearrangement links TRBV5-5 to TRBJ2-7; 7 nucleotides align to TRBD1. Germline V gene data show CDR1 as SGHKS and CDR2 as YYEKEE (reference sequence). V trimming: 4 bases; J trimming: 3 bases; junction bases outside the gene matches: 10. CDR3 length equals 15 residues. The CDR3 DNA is TGTGCCAGCAGCCCGATCCTGACAGGGTTCTACGAGCAGTACTTC. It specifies CASSPILTGFYEQYF.

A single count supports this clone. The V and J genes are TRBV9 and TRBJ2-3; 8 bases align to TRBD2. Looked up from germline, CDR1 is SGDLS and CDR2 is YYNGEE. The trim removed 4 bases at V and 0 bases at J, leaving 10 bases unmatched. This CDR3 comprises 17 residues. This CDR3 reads CASSRDQGTRSTDTQYF. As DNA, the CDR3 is TGTGCCAGCAGCAGGGACCAGGGGACTAGGAGCACAGATACGCAGTATTTT.

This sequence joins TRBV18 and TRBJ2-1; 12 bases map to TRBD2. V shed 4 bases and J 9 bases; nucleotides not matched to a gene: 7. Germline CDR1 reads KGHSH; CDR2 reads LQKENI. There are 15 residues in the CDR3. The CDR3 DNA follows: TGTGCCAGCTCACTTTCCCTAGCGGGAGGGGTTGAGCAGTTCTTC. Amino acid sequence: CASSLSLAGGVEQFF.